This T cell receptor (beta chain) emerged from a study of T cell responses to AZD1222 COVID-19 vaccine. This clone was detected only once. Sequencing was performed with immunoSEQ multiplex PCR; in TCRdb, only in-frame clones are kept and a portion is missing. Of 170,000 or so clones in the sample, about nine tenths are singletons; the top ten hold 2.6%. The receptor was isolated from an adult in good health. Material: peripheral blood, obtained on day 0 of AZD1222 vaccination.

In nucleotides, the CDR3 is TGTGCCAGCAGCCAAGTTGTAGACATTAGCAATCAGCCCCAGCATTTT. This codes for CASSQVVDISNQPQHF. This rearrangement joins TRBV3-1 (or the pseudogene TRBV3-2) to TRBJ1-5, with unresolved D. Germline V gene data show CDR1 as LGHDT and CDR2 as YNNKEL (reference sequence). The CDR3 covers 16 residues. The V end lost 1 base, the J end lost 0 bases, and 10 bases lay between the germline ends.